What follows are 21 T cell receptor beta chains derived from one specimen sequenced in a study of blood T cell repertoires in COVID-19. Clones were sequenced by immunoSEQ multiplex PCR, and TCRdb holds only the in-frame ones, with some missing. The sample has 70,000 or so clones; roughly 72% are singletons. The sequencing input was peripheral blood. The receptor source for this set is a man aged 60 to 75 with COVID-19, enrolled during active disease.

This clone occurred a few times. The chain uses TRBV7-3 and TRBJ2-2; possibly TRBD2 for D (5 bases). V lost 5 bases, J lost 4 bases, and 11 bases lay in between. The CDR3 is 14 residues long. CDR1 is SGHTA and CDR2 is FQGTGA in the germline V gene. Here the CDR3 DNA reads TGTGCCAGCAGCCTACTCGGACTCACCGGGGAGCTGTTTTTT. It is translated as CASSLLGLTGELFF.

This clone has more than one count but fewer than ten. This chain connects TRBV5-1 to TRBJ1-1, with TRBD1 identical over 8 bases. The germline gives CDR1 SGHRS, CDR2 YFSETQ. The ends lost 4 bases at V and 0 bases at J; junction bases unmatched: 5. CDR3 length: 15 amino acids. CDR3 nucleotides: TGCGCCAGCAGCCCCGGGACAGGAGTGAACACTGAAGCTTTCTTT. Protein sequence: CASSPGTGVNTEAFF. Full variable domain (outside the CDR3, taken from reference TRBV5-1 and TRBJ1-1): KAGVTQTPRYLIKTRGQQVTLSCSPISGHRSVSWYQQTPGQGLQFLFEYFSETQRNKGNFPGRFSGRQFSNSRSEMNVSTLELGDSALYLCASSPGTGVNTEAFFGQGTRLTVV.

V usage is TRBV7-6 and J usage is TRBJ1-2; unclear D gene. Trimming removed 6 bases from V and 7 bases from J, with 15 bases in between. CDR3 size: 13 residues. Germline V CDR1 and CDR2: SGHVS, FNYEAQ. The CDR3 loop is CASRSTPQAGYTF. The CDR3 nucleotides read TGTGCCAGCAGATCGACACCTCAGGCTGGCTACACCTTC.

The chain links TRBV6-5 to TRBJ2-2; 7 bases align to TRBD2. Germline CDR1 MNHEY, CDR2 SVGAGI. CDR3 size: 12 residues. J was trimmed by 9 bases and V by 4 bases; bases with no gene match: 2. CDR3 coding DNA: TGTGCCAGCAGTTCGACTAGCAGGGAGCTGTTTTTT. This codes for CASSSTSRELFF.

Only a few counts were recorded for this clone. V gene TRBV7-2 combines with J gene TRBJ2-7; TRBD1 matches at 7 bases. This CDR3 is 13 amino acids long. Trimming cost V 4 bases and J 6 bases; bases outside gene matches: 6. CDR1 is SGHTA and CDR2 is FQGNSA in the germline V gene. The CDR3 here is CASSSNSGGEQYF. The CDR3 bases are TGTGCCAGCAGCTCCAACTCAGGGGGCGAGCAGTACTTC. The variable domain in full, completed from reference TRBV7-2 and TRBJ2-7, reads GAGVSQSPSNKVTEKGKDVELRCDPISGHTALYWYRQSLGQGLEFLIYFQGNSAPDKSGLPSDRFSAERTGGSVSTLTIQRTQQEDSAVYLCASSSNSGGEQYFGPGTRLTVT.

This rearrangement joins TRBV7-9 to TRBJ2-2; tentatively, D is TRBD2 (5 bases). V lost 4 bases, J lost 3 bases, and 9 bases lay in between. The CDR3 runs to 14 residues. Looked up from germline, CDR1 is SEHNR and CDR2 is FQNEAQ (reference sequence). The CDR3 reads CASSWASHTGELFF. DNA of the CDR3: TGTGCCAGCAGCTGGGCTAGCCACACCGGGGAGCTGTTTTTT.

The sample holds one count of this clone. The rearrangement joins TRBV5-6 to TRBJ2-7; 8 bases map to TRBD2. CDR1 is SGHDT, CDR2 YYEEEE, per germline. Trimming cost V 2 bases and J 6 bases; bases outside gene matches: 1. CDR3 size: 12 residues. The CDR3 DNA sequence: TGTGCCAGCAGCTTCGGGAGGGGCGAGCAGTACTTC. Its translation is CASSFGRGEQYF.

The DNA of the CDR3 is TGTGCCAGCAGCTTACTGTCAGAGACCCAGTACTTC. Amino acids: CASSLLSETQYF. This rearrangement joins TRBV11-1 to TRBJ2-5, with unresolved D. V was cut by 2 bases and J by 4 bases, with 5 bases left in between. The CDR3 has 12 residues. Germline CDR1 SGHAT, CDR2 FQDESV (reference sequence).

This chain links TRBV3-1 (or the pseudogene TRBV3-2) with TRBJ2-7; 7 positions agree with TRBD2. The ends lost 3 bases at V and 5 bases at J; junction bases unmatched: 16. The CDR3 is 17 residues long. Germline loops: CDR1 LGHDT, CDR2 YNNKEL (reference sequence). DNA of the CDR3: TGTGCCAGCAGCCAGGGTGACTGGAGCGGGGTGTCCAACGAGCAGTACTTC. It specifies CASSQGDWSGVSNEQYF.

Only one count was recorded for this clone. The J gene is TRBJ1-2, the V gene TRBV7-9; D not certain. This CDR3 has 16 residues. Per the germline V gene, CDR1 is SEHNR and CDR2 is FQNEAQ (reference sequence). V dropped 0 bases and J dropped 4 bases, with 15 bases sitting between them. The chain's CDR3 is CASSLAAAVVAYGYTF. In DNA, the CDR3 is TGTGCCAGCAGCTTAGCCGCGGCGGTGGTGGCCTATGGCTACACCTTC.

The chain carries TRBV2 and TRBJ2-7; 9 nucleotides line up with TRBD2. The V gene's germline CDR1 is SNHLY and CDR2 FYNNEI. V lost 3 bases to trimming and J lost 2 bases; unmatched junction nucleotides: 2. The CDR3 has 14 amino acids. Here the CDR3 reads CASSDPSGAYEQYF. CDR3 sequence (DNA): TGTGCCAGCAGTGATCCTAGCGGGGCCTACGAGCAGTACTTC.

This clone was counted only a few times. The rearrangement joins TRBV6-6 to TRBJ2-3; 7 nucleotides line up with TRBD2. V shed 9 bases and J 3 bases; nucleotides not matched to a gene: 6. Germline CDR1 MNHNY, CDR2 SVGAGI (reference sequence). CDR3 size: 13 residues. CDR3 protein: CASTGGMTDTQYF. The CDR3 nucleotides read TGTGCCAGTACCGGGGGGATGACAGATACGCAGTATTTT.

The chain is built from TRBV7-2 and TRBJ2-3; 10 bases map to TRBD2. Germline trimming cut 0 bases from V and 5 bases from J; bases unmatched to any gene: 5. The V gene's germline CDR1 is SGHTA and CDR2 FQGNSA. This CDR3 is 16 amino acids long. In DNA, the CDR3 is TGTGCCAGCAGCTTAGCGCTAGCGGGAGCGAAAGATACGCAGTATTTT. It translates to CASSLALAGAKDTQYF.

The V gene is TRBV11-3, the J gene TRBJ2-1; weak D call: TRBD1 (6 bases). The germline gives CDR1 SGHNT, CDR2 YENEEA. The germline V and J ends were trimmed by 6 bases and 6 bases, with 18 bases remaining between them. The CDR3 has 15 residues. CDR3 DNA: TGTGCCAGCAGTCCCCATAGGCAGGGGTTCAATGAGCAGTTCTTC. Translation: CASSPHRQGFNEQFF.

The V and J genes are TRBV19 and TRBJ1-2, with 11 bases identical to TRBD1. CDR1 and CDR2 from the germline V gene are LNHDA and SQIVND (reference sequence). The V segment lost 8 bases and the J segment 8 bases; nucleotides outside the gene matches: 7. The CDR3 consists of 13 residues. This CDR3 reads CASADRGRGGYTF. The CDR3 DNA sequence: TGTGCCAGTGCGGACAGGGGGCGAGGCGGCTACACCTTC. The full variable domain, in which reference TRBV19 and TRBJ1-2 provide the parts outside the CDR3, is DGGITQSPKYLFRKEGQNVTLSCEQNLNHDAMYWYRQDPGQGLRLIYYSQIVNDFQKGDIAEGYSVSREKKESFPLTVTSAQKNPTAFYLCASADRGRGGYTFGSGTRLTVV.

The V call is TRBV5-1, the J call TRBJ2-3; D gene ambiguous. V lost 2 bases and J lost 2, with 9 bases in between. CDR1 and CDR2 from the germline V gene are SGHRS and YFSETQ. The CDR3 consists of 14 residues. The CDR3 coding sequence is TGCGCCAGCAGCTTCGACTTCTTCACAGATACGCAGTATTTT. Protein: CASSFDFFTDTQYF.

CDR3 in DNA: TGTGCCAGCAGCGGAACTAGCGGGGTCACAGATACGCAGTATTTT. As protein: CASSGTSGVTDTQYF. The V gene is TRBV5-4, the J gene TRBJ2-3; 10 nucleotides match TRBD2. Germline CDR1 reads SGHNT; CDR2 reads YYREEE (reference sequence). V dropped 4 bases and J dropped 2; count of bases not matched to a gene: 4. The CDR3 spans 15 residues.

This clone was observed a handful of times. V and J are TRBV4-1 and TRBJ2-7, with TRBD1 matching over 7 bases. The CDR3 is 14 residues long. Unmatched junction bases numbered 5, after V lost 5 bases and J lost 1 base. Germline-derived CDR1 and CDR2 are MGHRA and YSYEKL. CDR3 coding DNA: TGCGCCAGCAGCGACCCAGGGGGTTCCTACGAGCAGTACTTC. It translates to CASSDPGGSYEQYF.

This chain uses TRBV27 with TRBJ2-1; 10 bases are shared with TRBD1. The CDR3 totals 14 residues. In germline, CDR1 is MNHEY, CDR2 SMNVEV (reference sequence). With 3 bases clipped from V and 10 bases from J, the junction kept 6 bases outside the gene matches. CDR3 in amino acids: CASSLKGTGVEQFF. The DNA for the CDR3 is TGTGCCAGCAGTTTGAAGGGGACAGGGGTCGAGCAGTTCTTC.

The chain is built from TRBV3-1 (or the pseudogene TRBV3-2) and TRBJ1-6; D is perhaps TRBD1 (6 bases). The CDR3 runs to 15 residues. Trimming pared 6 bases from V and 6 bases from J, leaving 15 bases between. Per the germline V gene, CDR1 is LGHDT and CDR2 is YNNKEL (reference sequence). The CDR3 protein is CASSSRDTSNSPLHF. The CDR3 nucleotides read TGTGCCAGCAGTTCCCGGGACACTTCTAATTCACCCCTCCACTTT.

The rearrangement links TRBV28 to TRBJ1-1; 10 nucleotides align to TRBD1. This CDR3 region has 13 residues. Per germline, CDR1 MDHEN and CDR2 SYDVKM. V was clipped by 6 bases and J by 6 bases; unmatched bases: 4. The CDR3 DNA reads TGTGCCAGCAGGCTAGGGACAGGGGCTGAAGCTTTCTTT. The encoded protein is CASRLGTGAEAFF.